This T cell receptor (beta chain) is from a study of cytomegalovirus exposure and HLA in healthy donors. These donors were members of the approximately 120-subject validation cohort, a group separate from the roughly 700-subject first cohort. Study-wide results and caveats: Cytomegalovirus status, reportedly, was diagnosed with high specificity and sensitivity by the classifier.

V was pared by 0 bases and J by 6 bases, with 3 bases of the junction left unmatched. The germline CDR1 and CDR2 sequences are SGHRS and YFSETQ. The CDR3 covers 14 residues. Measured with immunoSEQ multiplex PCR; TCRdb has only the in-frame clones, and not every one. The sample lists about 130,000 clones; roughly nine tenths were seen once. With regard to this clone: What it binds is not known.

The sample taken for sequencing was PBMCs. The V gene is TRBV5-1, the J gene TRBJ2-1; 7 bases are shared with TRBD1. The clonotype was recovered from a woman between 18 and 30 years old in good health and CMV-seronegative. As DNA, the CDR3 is TGCGCCAGCAGCTTGGCCCCAGGGGGCAATGAGCAGTTCTTC. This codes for CASSLAPGGNEQFF. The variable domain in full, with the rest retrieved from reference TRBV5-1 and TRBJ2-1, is KAGVTQTPRYLIKTRGQQVTLSCSPISGHRSVSWYQQTPGQGLQFLFEYFSETQRNKGNFPGRFSGRQFSNSRSEMNVSTLELGDSALYLCASSLAPGGNEQFFGPGTRLTVL.